The 8 T cell receptor beta chains presented below share a single source sample, sequenced in a study of T cells in Graves' hyperthyroidism and ophthalmopathy. Amplification of TCR beta CDR3 regions used RNA as the template. The HTBI primer set served for first-round RT-PCR of the TCR CDR3. TCRdb reanalysed the multiplex PCR reads using MiXCR and keeps one entry per CDR3 protein. The table lists over 300,000 distinct CDR3 sequences, 11% to 15% of them singletons, with approximately 10% in the top ten. Sequenced sample: blood. The receptors here all came from a woman aged 60 to 75 with Graves' hyperthyroidism.

In this sample, this clonotype turned up many times. This chain joins TRBV24-1 and TRBJ1-5, with a possible D match to TRBD1 (5 bases). V lost 7 bases, J lost 1 base, and 10 bases lay in between. The CDR3 runs to 14 residues. Per germline, CDR1 KGHDR and CDR2 SFDVKD. The CDR3 region is CATRLDRSNQPQHF. For the CDR3, the DNA is TGTGCCACCAGGCTAGACAGAAGCAATCAGCCCCAGCATTTT.

This clonotype was observed at least ten times. The J gene is TRBJ1-5, the V gene TRBV19; no clear D gene. The V gene lost 3 bases and the J gene lost 9 bases, with 6 bases spanning the gap. Looked up from germline, CDR1 is LNHDA and CDR2 is SQIVND (reference sequence). CDR3 length: 11 amino acids. This chain's CDR3 is CASSIKRPQHF. The CDR3 DNA follows: TGTGCCAGTAGTATCAAGAGGCCCCAGCATTTT. Full variable domain (outside the CDR3, taken from reference TRBV19 and TRBJ1-5): DGGITQSPKYLFRKEGQNVTLSCEQNLNHDAMYWYRQDPGQGLRLIYYSQIVNDFQKGDIAEGYSVSREKKESFPLTVTSAQKNPTAFYLCASSIKRPQHFGDGTRLSIL.

This clonotype appeared a few times. The gene calls are TRBV19 and TRBJ2-2, with D possibly matching TRBD2 (6 bases). The germline V and J ends were trimmed by 11 bases and 4 bases, with 23 bases remaining between them. Germline loops: CDR1 LNHDA, CDR2 SQIVND (reference sequence). The CDR3 contains 16 residues. CDR3: CAAFSGGPGGTGELFF. As DNA, the CDR3 is TGTGCCGCATTCTCCGGGGGACCTGGGGGCACCGGGGAGCTGTTTTTT. Complete variable domain (other parts from reference TRBV19 and TRBJ2-2): DGGITQSPKYLFRKEGQNVTLSCEQNLNHDAMYWYRQDPGQGLRLIYYSQIVNDFQKGDIAEGYSVSREKKESFPLTVTSAQKNPTAFYLCAAFSGGPGGTGELFFGEGSRLTVL.

This clonotype was seen ten or more times. The chain links TRBV7-3 to TRBJ2-5; D remains ambiguous. Germline V CDR1 and CDR2: SGHTA, FQGTGA. V lost 5 bases and J 2 bases, leaving 9 bases between the germline ends. The length of the CDR3 is 13 residues. The CDR3 bases are TGTGCCAGCAGCGTGAACGGTCAAGAGACCCAGTACTTC. This encodes CASSVNGQETQYF. Full variable domain (missing parts from reference TRBV7-3 and TRBJ2-5): GAGVSQTPSNKVTEKGKYVELRCDPISGHTALYWYRQSLGQGPEFLIYFQGTGAADDSGLPNDRFFAVRPEGSVSTLKIQRTERGDSAVYLCASSVNGQETQYFGPGTRLLVL.

This clonotype was recorded at least ten times. The rearrangement links TRBV6-2 or TRBV6-3 to TRBJ1-2; D remains unclear. CDR3 length: 16 amino acids. Trimming took 1 base from V and 0 from J, leaving 12 bases between them. From germline, CDR1 is MNHEY and CDR2 SVGEGT. DNA for the CDR3: TGTGCCAGCAGTTACTTTGCCACACCAACTAACTATGGCTACACCTTC. This sequence encodes CASSYFATPTNYGYTF.

This clonotype has just a few counts. The chain links TRBV4-1 to TRBJ2-7; 12 nucleotides align to TRBD2. The CDR3 consists of 20 residues. Germline V gene lookup returns CDR1 MGHRA and CDR2 YSYEKL. The ends lost 4 bases at V and 5 bases at J; junction bases unmatched: 21. DNA for the CDR3: TGCGCCAGCAGCCCGCTTCCAGGACAGGGTGGGACTAGCGGGTCTGACGAGCAGTACTTC. It is translated as CASSPLPGQGGTSGSDEQYF.

This clonotype was observed many times. V usage is TRBV2 and J usage is TRBJ1-1; D perhaps matches TRBD1 (5 bases). Germline V gene data show CDR1 as SNHLY and CDR2 as FYNNEI. CDR3 size: 13 residues. V lost 0 bases and J lost 5, with 7 bases in between. The CDR3 DNA follows: TGTGCCAGCAGTGAAGCAAGGGGAACTGAAGCTTTCTTT. Residues: CASSEARGTEAFF. Full variable domain (missing parts from reference TRBV2 and TRBJ1-1): EPEVTQTPSHQVTQMGQEVILRCVPISNHLYFYWYRQILGQKVEFLVSFYNNEISEKSEIFDDQFSVERPDGSNFTLKIRSTKLEDSAMYFCASSEARGTEAFFGQGTRLTVV.

The V and J genes are TRBV7-2 and TRBJ2-3; 14 bases map to TRBD2. Germline CDR1 SGHTA, CDR2 FQGNSA. CDR3 length: 16 amino acids. V was clipped by 5 bases and J by 4 bases; unmatched bases: 5. The CDR3: CASSRAGLAGADTQYF. The DNA of the CDR3 is TGTGCCAGCAGCCGGGCGGGACTAGCGGGAGCAGATACGCAGTATTTT.